A single T cell receptor (beta chain) is shown here with its context. Antigen specificity is unknown. The sample is drawn from a study of a mutant IDH1 vaccine in newly diagnosed glioma. Study at large: Earlier treatment was radiotherapy, temozolomide, or both, with most getting both. The study, taken as a whole, reports: Researchers report vaccine-induced immune responses in approximately 95% of patients.

Time point: baseline, week 1 (first vaccination visit). Indicated treatment: pre-vaccination baseline after standard-of-care therapy. The donor cohort comprised cases of new WHO grade 3 or 4 IDH1-mutant, ATRX-lost astrocytoma. Data came from immunoSEQ multiplex PCR; TCRdb stores just in-frame clones and leaves some out. The sample gives some 95,000 clones, over 75% of which show up once; less than 9.5% is in the top ten. The length of the CDR3 is 11 residues. From germline, CDR1 is GTSNPN and CDR2 SVGIG (reference sequence). Trimming shortened V by 2 bases and J by 7 bases, and 8 bases separated the two germline ends.

The rearrangement links TRBV30 to TRBJ1-2; D unclear. The receptor was isolated from a man between 40 and 49 years old with glioma. The material was PBMCs, obtained from a glioma patient treated with radiotherapy, temozolomide or both. CDR3 coding DNA: TGTGCCTGGAGTCCACTTAGTGGCTACACCTTC. Its translation is CAWSPLSGYTF.